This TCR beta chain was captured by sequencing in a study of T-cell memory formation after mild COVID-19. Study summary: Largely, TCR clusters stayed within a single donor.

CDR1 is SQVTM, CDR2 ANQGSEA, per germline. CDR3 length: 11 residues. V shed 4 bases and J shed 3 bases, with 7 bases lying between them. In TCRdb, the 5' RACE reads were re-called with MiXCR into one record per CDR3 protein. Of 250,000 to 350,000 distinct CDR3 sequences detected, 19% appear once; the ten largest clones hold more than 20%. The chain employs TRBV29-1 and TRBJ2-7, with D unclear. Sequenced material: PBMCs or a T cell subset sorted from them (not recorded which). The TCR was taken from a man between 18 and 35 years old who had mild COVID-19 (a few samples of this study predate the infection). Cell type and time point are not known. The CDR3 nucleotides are TGCAGCGTTGCGAAGGGCTACGAGCAGTACTTC. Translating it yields CSVAKGYEQYF.